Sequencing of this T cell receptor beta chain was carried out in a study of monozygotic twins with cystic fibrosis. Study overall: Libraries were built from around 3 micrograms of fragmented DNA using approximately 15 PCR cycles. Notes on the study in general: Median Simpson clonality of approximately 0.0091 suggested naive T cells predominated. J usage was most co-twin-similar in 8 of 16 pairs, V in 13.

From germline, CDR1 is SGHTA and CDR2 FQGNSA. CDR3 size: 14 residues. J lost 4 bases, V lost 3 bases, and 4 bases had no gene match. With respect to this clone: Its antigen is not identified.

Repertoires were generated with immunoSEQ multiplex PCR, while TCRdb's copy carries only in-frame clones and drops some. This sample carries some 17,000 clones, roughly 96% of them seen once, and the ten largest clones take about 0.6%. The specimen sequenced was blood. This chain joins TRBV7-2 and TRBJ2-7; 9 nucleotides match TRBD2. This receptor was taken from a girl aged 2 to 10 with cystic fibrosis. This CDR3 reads CASSFSGSSYEQYF. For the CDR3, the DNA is TGTGCCAGCAGCTTTAGCGGGAGTTCTTACGAGCAGTACTTC.